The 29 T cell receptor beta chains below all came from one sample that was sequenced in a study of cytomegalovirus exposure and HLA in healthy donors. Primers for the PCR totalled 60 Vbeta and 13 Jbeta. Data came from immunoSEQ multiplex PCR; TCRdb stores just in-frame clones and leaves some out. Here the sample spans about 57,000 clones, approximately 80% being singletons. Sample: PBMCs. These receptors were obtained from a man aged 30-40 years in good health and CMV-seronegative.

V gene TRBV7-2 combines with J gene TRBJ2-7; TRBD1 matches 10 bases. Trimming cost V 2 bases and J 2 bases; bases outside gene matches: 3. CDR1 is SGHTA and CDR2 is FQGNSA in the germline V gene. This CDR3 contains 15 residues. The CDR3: CASSLRGQGPYEQYF. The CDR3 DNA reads TGTGCCAGCAGCTTAAGGGGACAGGGGCCCTACGAGCAGTACTTC.

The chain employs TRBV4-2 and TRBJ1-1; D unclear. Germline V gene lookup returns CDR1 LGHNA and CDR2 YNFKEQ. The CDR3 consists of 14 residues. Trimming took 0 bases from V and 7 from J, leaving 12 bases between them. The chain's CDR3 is CASSQEGGRDEAFF. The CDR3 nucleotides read TGTGCCAGCAGCCAAGAAGGAGGGAGAGATGAAGCTTTCTTT.

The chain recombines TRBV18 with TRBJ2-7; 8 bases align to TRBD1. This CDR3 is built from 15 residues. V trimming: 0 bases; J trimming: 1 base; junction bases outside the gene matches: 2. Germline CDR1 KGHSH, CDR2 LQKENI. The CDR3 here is CASSPPRTGSYEQYF. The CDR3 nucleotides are TGTGCCAGCTCACCACCGAGGACAGGGTCCTACGAGCAGTACTTC.

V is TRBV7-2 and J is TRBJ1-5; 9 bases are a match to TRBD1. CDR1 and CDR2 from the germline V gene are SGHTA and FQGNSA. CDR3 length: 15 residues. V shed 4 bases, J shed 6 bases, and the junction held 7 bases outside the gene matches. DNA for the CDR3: TGTGCCAGCAGCTCGCACGGGACAGGGACTCAGCCCCAGCATTTT. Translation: CASSSHGTGTQPQHF.

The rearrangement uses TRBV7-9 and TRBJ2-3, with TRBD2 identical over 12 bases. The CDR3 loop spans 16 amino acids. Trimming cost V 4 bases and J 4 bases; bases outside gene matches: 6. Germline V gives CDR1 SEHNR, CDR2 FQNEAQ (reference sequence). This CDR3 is CASSSTSGGPSDTQYF. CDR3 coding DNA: TGTGCCAGCAGCTCGACTAGCGGGGGACCCTCAGATACGCAGTATTTT.

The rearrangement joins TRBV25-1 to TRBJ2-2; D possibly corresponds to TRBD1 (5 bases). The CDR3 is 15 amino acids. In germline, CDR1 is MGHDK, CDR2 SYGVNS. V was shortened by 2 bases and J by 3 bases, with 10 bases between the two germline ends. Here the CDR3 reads CASSEQGRDTGELFF. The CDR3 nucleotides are TGTGCCAGCAGTGAACAGGGCAGGGACACCGGGGAGCTGTTTTTT.

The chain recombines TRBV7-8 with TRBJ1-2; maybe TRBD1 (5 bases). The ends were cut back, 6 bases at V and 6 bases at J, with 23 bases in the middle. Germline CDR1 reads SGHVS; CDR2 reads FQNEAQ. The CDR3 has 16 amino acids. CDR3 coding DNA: TGTGCCAGCAGACCCACTCGAACCCAGGGAAAAAATGGCTACACCTTC. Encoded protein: CASRPTRTQGKNGYTF. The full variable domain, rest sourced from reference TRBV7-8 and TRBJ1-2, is GAGVSQSPRYKVAKRGQDVALRCDPISGHVSLFWYQQALGQGPEFLTYFQNEAQLDKSGLPSDRFFAERPEGSVSTLKIQRTQQEDSAVYLCASRPTRTQGKNGYTFGSGTRLTVV.

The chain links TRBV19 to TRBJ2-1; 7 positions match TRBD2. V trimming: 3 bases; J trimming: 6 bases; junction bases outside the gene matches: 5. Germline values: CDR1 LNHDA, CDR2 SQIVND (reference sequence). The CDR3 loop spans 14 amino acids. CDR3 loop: CASSIVGGGNEQFF. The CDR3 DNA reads TGTGCCAGTAGTATTGTGGGGGGGGGCAATGAGCAGTTCTTC.

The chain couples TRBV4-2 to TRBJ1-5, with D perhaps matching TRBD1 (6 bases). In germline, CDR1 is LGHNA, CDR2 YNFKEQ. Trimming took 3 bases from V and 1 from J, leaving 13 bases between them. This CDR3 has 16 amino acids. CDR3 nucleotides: TGTGCCAGCAGCCAGTCAACAGGGACCAGCAATCAGCCCCAGCATTTT. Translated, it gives CASSQSTGTSNQPQHF.

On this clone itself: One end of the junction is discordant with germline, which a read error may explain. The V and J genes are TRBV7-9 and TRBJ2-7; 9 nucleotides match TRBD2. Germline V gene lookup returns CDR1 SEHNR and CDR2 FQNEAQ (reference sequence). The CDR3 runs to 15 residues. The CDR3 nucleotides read TGTTCCAGCAGCAACCTAGCGGGATCCGCCTACGAGCAGTACTTC. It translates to CSSSNLAGSAYEQYF.

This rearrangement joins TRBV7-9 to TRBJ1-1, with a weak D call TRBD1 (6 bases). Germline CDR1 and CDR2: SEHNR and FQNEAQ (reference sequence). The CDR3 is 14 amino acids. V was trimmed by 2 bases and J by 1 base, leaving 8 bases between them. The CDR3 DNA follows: TGTGCCAGCAGCTTACAGGGACAGAACACTGAAGCTTTCTTT. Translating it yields CASSLQGQNTEAFF.

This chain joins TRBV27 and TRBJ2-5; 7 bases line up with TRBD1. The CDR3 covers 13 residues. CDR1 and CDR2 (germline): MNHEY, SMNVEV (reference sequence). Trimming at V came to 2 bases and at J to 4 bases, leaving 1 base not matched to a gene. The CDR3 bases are TGTGCCAGCAGTTTACGGGACAGAGAGACCCAGTACTTC. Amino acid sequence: CASSLRDRETQYF.

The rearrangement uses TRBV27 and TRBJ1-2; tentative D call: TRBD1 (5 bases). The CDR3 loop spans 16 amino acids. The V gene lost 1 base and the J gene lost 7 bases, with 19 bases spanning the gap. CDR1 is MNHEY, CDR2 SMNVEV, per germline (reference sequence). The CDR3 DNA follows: TGTGCCAGCAGTTTATTCGGGAGGGGCCCGGCTTTTGGCTACACCTTC. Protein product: CASSLFGRGPAFGYTF.

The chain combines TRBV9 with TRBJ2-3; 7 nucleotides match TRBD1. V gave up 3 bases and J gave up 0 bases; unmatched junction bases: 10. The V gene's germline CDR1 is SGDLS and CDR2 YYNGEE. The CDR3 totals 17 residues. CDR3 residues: CASSAKTGTASTDTQYF. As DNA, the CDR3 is TGTGCCAGCAGCGCTAAGACAGGGACCGCTAGCACAGATACGCAGTATTTT.

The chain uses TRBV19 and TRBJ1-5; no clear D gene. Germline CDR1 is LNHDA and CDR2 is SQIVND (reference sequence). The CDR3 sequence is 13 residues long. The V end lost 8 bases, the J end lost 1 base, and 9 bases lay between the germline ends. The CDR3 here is CASGDRSNQPQHF. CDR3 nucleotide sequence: TGTGCCAGTGGAGACCGCAGCAATCAGCCCCAGCATTTT. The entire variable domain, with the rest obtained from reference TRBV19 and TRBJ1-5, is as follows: DGGITQSPKYLFRKEGQNVTLSCEQNLNHDAMYWYRQDPGQGLRLIYYSQIVNDFQKGDIAEGYSVSREKKESFPLTVTSAQKNPTAFYLCASGDRSNQPQHFGDGTRLSIL.

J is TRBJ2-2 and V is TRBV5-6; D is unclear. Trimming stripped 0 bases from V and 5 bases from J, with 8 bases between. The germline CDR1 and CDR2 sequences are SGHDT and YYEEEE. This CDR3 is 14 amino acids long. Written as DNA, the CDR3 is TGTGCCAGCAGCTTGGTCTCCAGGACCGGGGAGCTGTTTTTT. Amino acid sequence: CASSLVSRTGELFF. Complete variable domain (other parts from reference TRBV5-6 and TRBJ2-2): DAGVTQSPTHLIKTRGQQVTLRCSPKSGHDTVSWYQQALGQGPQFIFQYYEEEERQRGNFPDRFSGHQFPNYSSELNVNALLLGDSALYLCASSLVSRTGELFFGEGSRLTVL.

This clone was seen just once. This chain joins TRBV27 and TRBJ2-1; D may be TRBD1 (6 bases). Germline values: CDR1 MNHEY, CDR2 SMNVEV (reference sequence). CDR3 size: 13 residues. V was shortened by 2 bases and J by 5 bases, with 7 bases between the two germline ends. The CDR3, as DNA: TGTGCCAGCAGTTTAAACAGGGACAATGAGCAGTTCTTC. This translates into CASSLNRDNEQFF.

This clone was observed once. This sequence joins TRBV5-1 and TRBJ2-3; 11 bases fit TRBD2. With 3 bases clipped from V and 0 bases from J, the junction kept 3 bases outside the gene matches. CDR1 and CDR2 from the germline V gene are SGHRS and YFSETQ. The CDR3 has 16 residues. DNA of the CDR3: TGCGCCAGCAGCTCTCGGACTAGCGGGAGCACAGATACGCAGTATTTT. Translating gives CASSSRTSGSTDTQYF. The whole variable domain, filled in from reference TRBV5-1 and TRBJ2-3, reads KAGVTQTPRYLIKTRGQQVTLSCSPISGHRSVSWYQQTPGQGLQFLFEYFSETQRNKGNFPGRFSGRQFSNSRSEMNVSTLELGDSALYLCASSSRTSGSTDTQYFGPGTRLTVL.

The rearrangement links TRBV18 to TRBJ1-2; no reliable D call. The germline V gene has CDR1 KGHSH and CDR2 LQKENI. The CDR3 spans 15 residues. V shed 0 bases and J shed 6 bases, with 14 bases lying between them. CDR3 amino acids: CASSPPEEFPDGYTF. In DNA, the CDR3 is TGTGCCAGCTCACCACCGGAGGAGTTTCCTGATGGCTACACCTTC.

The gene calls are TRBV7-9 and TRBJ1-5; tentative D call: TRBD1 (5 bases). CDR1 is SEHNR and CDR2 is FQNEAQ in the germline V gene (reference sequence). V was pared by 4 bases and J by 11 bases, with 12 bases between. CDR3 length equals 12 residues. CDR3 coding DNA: TGTGCCAGCAGCTGGAGCGGAGGGGCCCAGCATTTT. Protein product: CASSWSGGAQHF.

CDR3 amino acids: CASSRKSGGVYNEQFF. As DNA, the CDR3 is TGTGCCAGCAGCAGGAAAAGCGGGGGTGTCTACAATGAGCAGTTCTTC. The chain has TRBV5-6 and TRBJ2-1; 8 nucleotides align to TRBD2. The CDR3 contains 16 residues. The germline V gene encodes CDR1 SGHDT and CDR2 YYEEEE. The V and J ends lost 4 bases and 3 bases, in that order; junction bases with no gene match: 9.

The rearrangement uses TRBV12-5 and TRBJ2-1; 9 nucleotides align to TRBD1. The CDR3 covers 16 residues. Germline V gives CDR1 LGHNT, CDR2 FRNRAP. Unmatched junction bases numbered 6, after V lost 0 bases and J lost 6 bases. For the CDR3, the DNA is TGTGCTAGTGGTTTGGTTTTGGGACAGGGAGGCAATGAGCAGTTCTTC. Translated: CASGLVLGQGGNEQFF. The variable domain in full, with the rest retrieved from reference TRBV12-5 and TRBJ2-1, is DARVTQTPRHKVTEMGQEVTMRCQPILGHNTVFWYRQTMMQGLELLAYFRNRAPLDDSGMPKDRFSAEMPDATLATLKIQPSEPRDSAVYFCASGLVLGQGGNEQFFGPGTRLTVL.

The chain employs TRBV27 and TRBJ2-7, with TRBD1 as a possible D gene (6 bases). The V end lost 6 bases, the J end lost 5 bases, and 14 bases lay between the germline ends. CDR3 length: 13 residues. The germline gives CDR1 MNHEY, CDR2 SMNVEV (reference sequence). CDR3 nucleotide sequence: TGTGCCAGCAGCACGACAGGCTTCCACGAGCAGTACTTC. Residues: CASSTTGFHEQYF.

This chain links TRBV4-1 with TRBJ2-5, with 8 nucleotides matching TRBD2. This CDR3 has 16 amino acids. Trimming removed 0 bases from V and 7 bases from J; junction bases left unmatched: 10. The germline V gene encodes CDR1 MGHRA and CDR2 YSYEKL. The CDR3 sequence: CASSQDAGGHRGTQYF. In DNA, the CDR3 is TGCGCCAGCAGCCAAGACGCGGGGGGCCATAGAGGGACCCAGTACTTC.

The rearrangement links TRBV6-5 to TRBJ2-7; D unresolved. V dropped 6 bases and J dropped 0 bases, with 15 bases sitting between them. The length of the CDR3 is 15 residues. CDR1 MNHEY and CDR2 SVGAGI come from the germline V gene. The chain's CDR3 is CASRTLDRFSYEQYF. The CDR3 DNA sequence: TGTGCCAGCAGGACACTGGATCGGTTCTCCTACGAGCAGTACTTC.

The CDR3 nucleotides read TGTGCCAGCAGCTTGGCGAGCGGGACAGGGTCCTATAATTCACCCCTCCACTTT. Residues: CASSLASGTGSYNSPLHF. The chain has TRBV7-2 and TRBJ1-6; 9 bases are shared with TRBD1. The germline CDR1 and CDR2 sequences are SGHTA and FQGNSA. This CDR3 contains 18 residues. Trimming at V came to 3 bases and at J to 1 base, leaving 7 bases not matched to a gene.

DNA of the CDR3: TGTGCCAGCAGCACTCCGGGACTGATTTACCAAGAGACCCAGTACTTC. Translating it yields CASSTPGLIYQETQYF. The chain combines TRBV9 with TRBJ2-5; possible D gene TRBD2, 6 bases. The CDR3 length is 16 residues. Germline V gene lookup returns CDR1 SGDLS and CDR2 YYNGEE. V was trimmed by 4 bases and J by 0 bases, leaving 16 bases between them.

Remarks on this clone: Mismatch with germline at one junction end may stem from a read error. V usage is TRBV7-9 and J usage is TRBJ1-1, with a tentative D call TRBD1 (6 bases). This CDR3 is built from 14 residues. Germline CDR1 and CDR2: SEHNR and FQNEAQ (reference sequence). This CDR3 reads CSSSSRTVNTEAFF. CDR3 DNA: TGTTCCAGCAGCTCCCGGACAGTGAACACTGAAGCTTTCTTT. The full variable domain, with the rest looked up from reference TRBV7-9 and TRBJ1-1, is DTGVSQNPRHKITKRGQNVTFRCDPISEHNRLYWYRQTLGQGPEFLTYFQNEAQLEKSRLLSDRFSAERPKGSFSTLEIQRTEQGDSAMYLCSSSSRTVNTEAFFGQGTRLTVV.

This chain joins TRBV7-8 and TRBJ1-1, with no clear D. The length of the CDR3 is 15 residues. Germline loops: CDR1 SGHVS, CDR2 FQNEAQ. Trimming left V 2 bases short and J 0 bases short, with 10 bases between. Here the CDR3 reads CASSLYVQMNTEAFF. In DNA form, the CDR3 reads TGTGCCAGCAGCTTATATGTGCAGATGAACACTGAAGCTTTCTTT. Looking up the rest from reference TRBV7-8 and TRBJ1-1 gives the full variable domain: GAGVSQSPRYKVAKRGQDVALRCDPISGHVSLFWYQQALGQGPEFLTYFQNEAQLDKSGLPSDRFFAERPEGSVSTLKIQRTQQEDSAVYLCASSLYVQMNTEAFFGQGTRLTVV.